The present T cell receptor beta chain was sequenced within a study of shared clonotypes between healthy human individuals. This CDR3 comprises 16 residues. Germline V gene sequence: CDR1 ENHRY, CDR2 SYGVKD. Trimming took off 2 bases at V and 5 bases at J, with 18 bases between the two ends. Researchers partitioned CD4+ cells into CD45RA+ naive and CD45RA-negative memory subsets. Study results and caveats: The study drew on few donors, limiting represented genetic and exposure-history diversity. All-four-donor shared clonotypes had higher generation probabilities than non-shared clonotypes did.

In the case of this clone: As yet, its antigen is unknown.

In the authors' workflow: ImmunoSEQ gave junction-only sequences without quality scores, so filtering differed. Assay used: immunoSEQ multiplex PCR; TCRdb lists only in-frame clones, some missing. V, J and clone size were drawn from that table, and D and trimming were deduced from the DNA. The table has approximately 1.5 million clones, approximately 98.5% seen once. This sequence joins TRBV10-3 and TRBJ2-5; possible D gene TRBD1, 6 bases. This sequence originates from a man aged 30 to 45 in good health. Source material: naive CD4+ T cells sorted from blood. Documented subset: CD45RA+ positively selected. The CDR3, as DNA: TGTGCCATCAGTGAGCACCGGGACATAAAGGGGGAGACCCAGTACTTC. Protein sequence: CAISEHRDIKGETQYF.